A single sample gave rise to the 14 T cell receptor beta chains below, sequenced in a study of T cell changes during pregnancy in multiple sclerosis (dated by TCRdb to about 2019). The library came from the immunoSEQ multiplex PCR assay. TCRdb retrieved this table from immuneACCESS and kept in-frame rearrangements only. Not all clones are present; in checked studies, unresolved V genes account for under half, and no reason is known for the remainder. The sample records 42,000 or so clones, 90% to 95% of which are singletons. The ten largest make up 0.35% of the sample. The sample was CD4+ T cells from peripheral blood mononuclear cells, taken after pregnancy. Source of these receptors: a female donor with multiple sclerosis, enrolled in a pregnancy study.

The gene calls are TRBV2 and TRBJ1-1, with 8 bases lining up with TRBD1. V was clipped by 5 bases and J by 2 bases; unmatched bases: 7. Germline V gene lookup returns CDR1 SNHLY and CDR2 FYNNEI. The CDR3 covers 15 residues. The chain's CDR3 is CASSIRQGSNTEAFF. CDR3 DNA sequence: TGTGCCAGCAGTATCCGACAGGGGAGTAACACTGAAGCTTTCTTT.

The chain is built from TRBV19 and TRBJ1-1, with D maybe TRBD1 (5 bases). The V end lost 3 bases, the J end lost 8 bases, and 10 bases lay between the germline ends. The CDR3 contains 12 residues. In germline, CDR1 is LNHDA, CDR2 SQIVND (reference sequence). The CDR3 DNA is TGTGCCAGTAGTATTCATAACAGGGAAGCTTTCTTT. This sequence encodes CASSIHNREAFF. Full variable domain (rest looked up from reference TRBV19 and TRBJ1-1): DGGITQSPKYLFRKEGQNVTLSCEQNLNHDAMYWYRQDPGQGLRLIYYSQIVNDFQKGDIAEGYSVSREKKESFPLTVTSAQKNPTAFYLCASSIHNREAFFGQGTRLTVV.

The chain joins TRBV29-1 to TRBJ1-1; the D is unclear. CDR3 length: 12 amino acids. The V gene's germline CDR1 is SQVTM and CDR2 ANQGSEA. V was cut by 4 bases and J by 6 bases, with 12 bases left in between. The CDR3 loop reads CSVVPGRSEAFF. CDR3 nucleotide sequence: TGCAGCGTTGTCCCCGGGAGGTCTGAAGCTTTCTTT.

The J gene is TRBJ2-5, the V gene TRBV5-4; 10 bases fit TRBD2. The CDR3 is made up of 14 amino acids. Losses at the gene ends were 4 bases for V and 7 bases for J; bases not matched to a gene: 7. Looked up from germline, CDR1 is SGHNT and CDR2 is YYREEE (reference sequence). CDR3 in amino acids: CASSLAGVGGTQYF. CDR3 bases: TGTGCCAGCAGCCTAGCGGGGGTAGGCGGGACCCAGTACTTC.

The CDR3 DNA reads as TGTGCCAGCAGTGGGGACCGGACAGGGCTAAACTATGGCTACACCTTC. Protein: CASSGDRTGLNYGYTF. This rearrangement joins TRBV13 to TRBJ1-2; 8 bases match TRBD1. Germline V gene data show CDR1 as PRHDT and CDR2 as FYEKMQ (reference sequence). The trim removed 6 bases at V and 2 bases at J, leaving 11 bases unmatched. CDR3 size: 16 residues.

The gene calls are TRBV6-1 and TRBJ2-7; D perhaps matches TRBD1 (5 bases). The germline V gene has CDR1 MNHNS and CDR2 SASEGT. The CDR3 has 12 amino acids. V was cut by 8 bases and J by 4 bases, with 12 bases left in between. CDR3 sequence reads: CASRQTQYEQYF. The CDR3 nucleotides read TGTGCCAGCCGACAGACCCAGTACGAGCAGTACTTC.

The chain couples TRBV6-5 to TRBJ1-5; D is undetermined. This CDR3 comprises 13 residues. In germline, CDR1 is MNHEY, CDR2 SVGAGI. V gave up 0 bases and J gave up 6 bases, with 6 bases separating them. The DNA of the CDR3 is TGTGCCAGCAGTTACTCGAGCGGTCAGCCCCAGCATTTT. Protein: CASSYSSGQPQHF.

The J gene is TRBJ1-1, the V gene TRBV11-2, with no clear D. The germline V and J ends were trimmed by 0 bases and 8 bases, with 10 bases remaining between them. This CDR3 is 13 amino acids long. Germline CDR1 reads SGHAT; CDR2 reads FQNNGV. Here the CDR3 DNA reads TGTGCCAGCAGCTTAGATCTGAGCAGGGAAGCTTTCTTT. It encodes CASSLDLSREAFF.

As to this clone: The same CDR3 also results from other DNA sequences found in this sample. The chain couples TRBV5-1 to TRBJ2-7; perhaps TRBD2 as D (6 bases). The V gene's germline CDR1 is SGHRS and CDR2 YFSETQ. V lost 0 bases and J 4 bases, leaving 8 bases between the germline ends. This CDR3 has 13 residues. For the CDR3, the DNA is TGCGCCAGCAGCTTGGAAGGGAGGTACGAGCAGTACTTC. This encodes CASSLEGRYEQYF. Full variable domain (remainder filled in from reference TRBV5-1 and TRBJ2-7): KAGVTQTPRYLIKTRGQQVTLSCSPISGHRSVSWYQQTPGQGLQFLFEYFSETQRNKGNFPGRFSGRQFSNSRSEMNVSTLELGDSALYLCASSLEGRYEQYFGPGTRLTVT.

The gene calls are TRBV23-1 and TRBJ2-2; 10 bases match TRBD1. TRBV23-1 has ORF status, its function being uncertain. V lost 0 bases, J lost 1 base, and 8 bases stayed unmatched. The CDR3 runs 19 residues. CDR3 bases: TGCGCCAGCAGTCAATCCAGGGGACAGGGGCCGGGGAACACCGGGGAGCTGTTTTTT. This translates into CASSQSRGQGPGNTGELFF.

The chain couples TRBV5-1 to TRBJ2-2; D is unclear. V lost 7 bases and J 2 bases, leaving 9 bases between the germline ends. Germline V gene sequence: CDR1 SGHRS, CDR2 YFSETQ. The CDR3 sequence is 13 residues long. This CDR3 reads CASLGPNTGELFF. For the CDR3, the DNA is TGCGCCAGCCTAGGTCCCAACACCGGGGAGCTGTTTTTT.

The CDR3 protein is CASSPLGAAGNTIYF. Here the CDR3 DNA reads TGTGCCAGTAGTCCGCTGGGGGCTGCTGGAAACACCATATATTTT. This chain uses TRBV19 with TRBJ1-3, with D maybe TRBD1 (6 bases). Germline assignment: CDR1 LNHDA and CDR2 SQIVND (reference sequence). There are 15 residues in the CDR3. Trimming left V 5 bases short and J 2 bases short, with 13 bases between.

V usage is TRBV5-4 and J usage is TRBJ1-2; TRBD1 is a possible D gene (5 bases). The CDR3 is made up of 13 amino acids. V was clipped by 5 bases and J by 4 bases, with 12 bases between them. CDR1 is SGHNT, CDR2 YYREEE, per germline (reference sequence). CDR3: CASSSDSTYGYTF. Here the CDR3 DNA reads TGTGCCAGCAGTTCAGACAGTACCTATGGCTACACCTTC.

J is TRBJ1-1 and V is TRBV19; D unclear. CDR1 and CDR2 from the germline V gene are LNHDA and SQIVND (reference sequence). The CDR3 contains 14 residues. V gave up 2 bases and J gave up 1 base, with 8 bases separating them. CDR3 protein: CASSIQVENTEAFF. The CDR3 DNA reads TGTGCCAGTAGTATACAGGTTGAGAACACTGAAGCTTTCTTT.